The 9 T cell receptor beta chains listed next were all sequenced from one sample in a study of blood T cell repertoires in COVID-19. Sequencing was performed with immunoSEQ multiplex PCR; in TCRdb, only in-frame clones are kept and a portion is missing. The sample contains around 130,000 clones, roughly 86% of which appear only once. Sequencing was performed on peripheral blood. The receptors derive from a woman aged 50 to 60 who had recovered from COVID-19.

This clone showed up just once. The V gene is TRBV6-2 or TRBV6-3, the J gene TRBJ1-2; 9 nucleotides agree with TRBD1. In germline, CDR1 is MNHEY, CDR2 SVGEGT. V was clipped by 6 bases and J by 8 bases; unmatched bases: 10. The CDR3 sequence is 14 residues long. CDR3 coding DNA: TGTGCCAGCAGCCAGCCTCCGGGACAGGGAGGCTACACCTTC. This gives the protein CASSQPPGQGGYTF.

The chain recombines TRBV19 with TRBJ1-4; D uncertain. The CDR3 has 12 amino acids. From germline, CDR1 is LNHDA and CDR2 SQIVND (reference sequence). Trimming removed 4 bases at V and 6 bases at J, with 6 bases between. The CDR3 coding sequence is TGTGCCAGTAGTACCCCTGATGAAAAACTGTTTTTT. This gives the protein CASSTPDEKLFF.

The chain is built from TRBV11-2 and TRBJ2-7; 7 positions match TRBD2. V shed 1 base and J 3 bases; nucleotides not matched to a gene: 6. This CDR3 spans 15 amino acids. The germline V gene has CDR1 SGHAT and CDR2 FQNNGV. The CDR3 region is CASSLGVAGVYEQYF. The CDR3 coding sequence is TGTGCCAGCAGCTTAGGAGTAGCGGGTGTCTACGAGCAGTACTTC.

V gene TRBV6-5 combines with J gene TRBJ2-7, with D possibly TRBD1 on 6 matching bases. V lost 6 bases to trimming and J lost 7 bases, with 13 bases between them. Germline CDR1 is MNHEY and CDR2 is SVGAGI. The CDR3 totals 12 residues. Here the CDR3 DNA reads TGTGCCAGCAGGGGGGCCCTTGAGGAGCAGTACTTC. Translation gives CASRGALEEQYF.

This chain links TRBV5-1 with TRBJ1-3, with TRBD1 matching 7 bases. This CDR3 spans 17 amino acids. Germline trimming cut 3 bases from V and 0 bases from J; bases unmatched to any gene: 9. The germline V gene has CDR1 SGHRS and CDR2 YFSETQ. The CDR3 nucleotides are TGCGCCAGCAGCTGGGGCCCACAGGGGAGCTCTGGAAACACCATATATTTT. Its translation is CASSWGPQGSSGNTIYF. The complete variable domain, with remaining parts taken from reference TRBV5-1 and TRBJ1-3, reads KAGVTQTPRYLIKTRGQQVTLSCSPISGHRSVSWYQQTPGQGLQFLFEYFSETQRNKGNFPGRFSGRQFSNSRSEMNVSTLELGDSALYLCASSWGPQGSSGNTIYFGEGSWLTVV.

V usage is TRBV6-5 and J usage is TRBJ1-1; 7 bases are a match to TRBD1. V shed 0 bases and J 5 bases; nucleotides not matched to a gene: 6. CDR3 length: 15 amino acids. CDR1 and CDR2 from the germline V gene are MNHEY and SVGAGI. Here the CDR3 reads CASSYSRQGKTEAFF. The CDR3 nucleotides are TGTGCCAGCAGTTACTCGCGACAGGGAAAAACTGAAGCTTTCTTT.

The chain combines TRBV11-3 with TRBJ2-3; D unclear. The CDR3 length is 12 residues. In germline, CDR1 is SGHNT, CDR2 YENEEA. The V end was cut by 4 bases, the J end by 7 bases, with 9 bases between. The CDR3 protein is CASSSSSNTQYF. The CDR3 DNA reads as TGTGCCAGCAGCTCTTCTAGTAATACGCAGTATTTT.

The J gene is TRBJ1-2, the V gene TRBV5-1; D may be TRBD1 (6 bases). The length of the CDR3 is 15 residues. V shed 4 bases and J shed 1 base, with 14 bases lying between them. Germline values: CDR1 SGHRS, CDR2 YFSETQ. The CDR3 bases are TGCGCCAGCAGCCCCGGACAGAACCGTAACTATGGCTACACCTTC. Translation gives CASSPGQNRNYGYTF.

V usage is TRBV11-3 and J usage is TRBJ1-4, with TRBD1 identical over 8 bases. CDR1 and CDR2 (germline): SGHNT, YENEEA. The CDR3 covers 13 residues. The trim removed 8 bases at V and 4 bases at J, leaving 3 bases unmatched. CDR3 residues: CASRGQVNEKLFF. The CDR3, as DNA: TGTGCCAGCCGGGGACAGGTTAATGAAAAACTGTTTTTT. The full variable domain, its missing parts supplied by reference TRBV11-3 and TRBJ1-4, is EAGVVQSPRYKIIEKKQPVAFWCNPISGHNTLYWYLQNLGQGPELLIRYENEEAVDDSQLPKDRFSAERLKGVDSTLKIQPAELGDSAVYLCASRGQVNEKLFFGSGTQLSVL.